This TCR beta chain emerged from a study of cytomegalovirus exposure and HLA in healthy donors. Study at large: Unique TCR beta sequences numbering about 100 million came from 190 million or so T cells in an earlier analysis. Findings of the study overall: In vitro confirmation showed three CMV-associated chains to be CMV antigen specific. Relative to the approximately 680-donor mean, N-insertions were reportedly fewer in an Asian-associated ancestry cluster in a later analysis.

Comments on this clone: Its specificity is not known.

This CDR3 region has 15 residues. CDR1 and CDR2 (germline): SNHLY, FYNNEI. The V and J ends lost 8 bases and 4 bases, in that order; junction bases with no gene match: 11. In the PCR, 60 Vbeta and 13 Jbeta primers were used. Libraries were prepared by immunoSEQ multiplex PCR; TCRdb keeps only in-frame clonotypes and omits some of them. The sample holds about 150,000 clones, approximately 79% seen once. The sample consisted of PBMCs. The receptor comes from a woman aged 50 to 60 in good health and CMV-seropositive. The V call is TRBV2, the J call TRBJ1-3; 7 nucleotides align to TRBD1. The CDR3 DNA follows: TGTGCCAGCGCGGGGCTGACAGGGTCGGGAAACACCATATATTTT. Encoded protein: CASAGLTGSGNTIYF. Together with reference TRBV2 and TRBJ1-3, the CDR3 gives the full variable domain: EPEVTQTPSHQVTQMGQEVILRCVPISNHLYFYWYRQILGQKVEFLVSFYNNEISEKSEIFDDQFSVERPDGSNFTLKIRSTKLEDSAMYFCASAGLTGSGNTIYFGEGSWLTVV.